These 30 T cell receptor beta chains were all obtained from the same sample, sequenced in a study of OX40 agonist ivuxolimab in advanced cancers. Using immunoSEQ multiplex PCR, the repertoire was profiled, and TCRdb retains in-frame clones only, with some absent. The sample lists under 20,000 clones; 80% to 90% were seen once. The specimen was CD4+ or CD8+ T cells sorted from blood, collected in a trial of the OX40 agonist ivuxolimab. The receptors were sampled from an adult with an advanced solid tumor such as melanoma, head and neck, liver or kidney cancer.

This sequence joins TRBV7-8 and TRBJ1-1; a weak D match, TRBD1 (5 bases). Germline assignment: CDR1 SGHVS and CDR2 FQNEAQ. This CDR3 is 17 amino acids long. With 3 bases removed from V and 5 bases from J, the gap between germline ends came to 22 bases. CDR3 region: CASSFPARTGGETEAFF. The CDR3, as DNA: TGTGCCAGCAGCTTTCCCGCCCGAACAGGAGGGGAAACTGAAGCTTTCTTT.

The chain couples TRBV13 to TRBJ2-7; D possibly corresponds to TRBD2 (5 bases). The V gene's germline CDR1 is PRHDT and CDR2 FYEKMQ (reference sequence). Trimming stripped 2 bases from V and 6 bases from J, with 14 bases between. The CDR3 totals 14 residues. The CDR3 loop is CASSLPESRGEQYF. The CDR3 nucleotides read TGTGCCAGCAGCTTACCTGAATCCCGGGGCGAGCAGTACTTC.

The J gene is TRBJ2-5, the V gene TRBV7-8, with 8 nucleotides matching TRBD2. The CDR3 spans 14 residues. V dropped 11 bases and J dropped 5; count of bases not matched to a gene: 13. Germline values: CDR1 SGHVS, CDR2 FQNEAQ. CDR3 sequence: CASEGGGGLETQYF. CDR3 bases: TGTGCCTCCGAGGGGGGCGGGGGGCTTGAGACCCAGTACTTC. The entire variable domain, with the rest obtained from reference TRBV7-8 and TRBJ2-5, is as follows: GAGVSQSPRYKVAKRGQDVALRCDPISGHVSLFWYQQALGQGPEFLTYFQNEAQLDKSGLPSDRFFAERPEGSVSTLKIQRTQQEDSAVYLCASEGGGGLETQYFGPGTRLLVL.

The DNA of the CDR3 is TGCGCCAGCAGCCAAGCGACTAGCGGCCTAACAGATACGCAGTATTTT. This gives the protein CASSQATSGLTDTQYF. The chain recombines TRBV4-1 with TRBJ2-3, with TRBD2 identical over 9 bases. The CDR3 consists of 16 residues. The germline V gene encodes CDR1 MGHRA and CDR2 YSYEKL. Losses at the gene ends were 1 base for V and 3 bases for J; bases not matched to a gene: 5.

V and J are TRBV9 and TRBJ2-7; D remains unclear. V was trimmed by 0 bases and J by 0 bases, leaving 13 bases between them. The length of the CDR3 is 16 residues. Germline CDR1 SGDLS, CDR2 YYNGEE. The CDR3 DNA follows: TGTGCCAGCAGCGTAGGGATGGCCTTAGGCTCCTACGAGCAGTACTTC. Translation gives CASSVGMALGSYEQYF.

The chain links TRBV27 to TRBJ2-7; 7 nucleotides align to TRBD2. This CDR3 contains 14 residues. V dropped 5 bases and J dropped 0; count of bases not matched to a gene: 4. Germline CDR1 is MNHEY and CDR2 is SMNVEV (reference sequence). The CDR3 DNA reads as TGTGCCAGCAGTCCCCTAGCGGTCTCCTACGAGCAGTACTTC. This encodes CASSPLAVSYEQYF.

The chain employs TRBV4-3 and TRBJ2-5, with D perhaps TRBD1 or TRBD2 (7 bases each). The ends were cut back, 0 bases at V and 9 bases at J, with 20 bases in the middle. The germline V gene encodes CDR1 LGHNA and CDR2 YSLEER. CDR3 length: 16 amino acids. This chain's CDR3 is CASSQDRQGGQGAQYF. The CDR3 region has the DNA TGCGCCAGCAGCCAAGATCGGCAGGGGGGGCAAGGGGCCCAGTACTTC.

V gene TRBV30 combines with J gene TRBJ2-7; D ambiguous. V was shortened by 2 bases and J by 6 bases, with 11 bases between the two germline ends. Germline V gene data show CDR1 as GTSNPN and CDR2 as SVGIG (reference sequence). This CDR3 has 12 residues. The CDR3 DNA sequence: TGTGCCTGGAGTCTGCCAGCCCCCGAGCAGTACTTC. This sequence encodes CAWSLPAPEQYF.

The rearrangement links TRBV7-8 to TRBJ1-4; TRBD1 might be the D (5 bases). The germline CDR1 and CDR2 sequences are SGHVS and FQNEAQ. The CDR3 has 16 amino acids. V dropped 8 bases and J dropped 2 bases, with 18 bases sitting between them. CDR3 region: CASRTRGPPTNEKLFF. The CDR3 DNA is TGTGCCAGCCGCACCCGGGGACCACCGACTAATGAAAAACTGTTTTTT.

The V gene is TRBV27, the J gene TRBJ2-7; 11 bases agree with TRBD2. The CDR3 is 15 residues long. The V and J ends lost 5 bases and 4 bases, in that order; junction bases with no gene match: 7. The germline CDR1 and CDR2 sequences are MNHEY and SMNVEV (reference sequence). The CDR3 DNA is TGTGCCAGCAGTGGGGGACTAGCGGACCCATACGAGCAGTACTTC. Its protein product is CASSGGLADPYEQYF.

The V and J genes are TRBV9 and TRBJ2-7, with 7 bases matching TRBD1. Trimming at V came to 0 bases and at J to 3 bases, leaving 3 bases not matched to a gene. The V gene's germline CDR1 is SGDLS and CDR2 YYNGEE. The CDR3 runs 14 residues. The CDR3 bases are TGTGCCAGCAGCGTAGGGGGACAGAGCTACGAGCAGTACTTC. It is translated as CASSVGGQSYEQYF.

J is TRBJ2-5 and V is TRBV4-1; D not resolved. The J call may be wrong; the DNA end is better matched by TRBJ2-7. Looked up from germline, CDR1 is MGHRA and CDR2 is YSYEKL. The length of the CDR3 is 15 residues. CDR3 DNA: TGCGCCAGCAGCCAAAGATTGGCTAGCTCCTACGAGCAGTACTTC. Protein product: CASSQRLASSYEQYF.

This chain links TRBV28 with TRBJ2-7; D could derive from TRBD1 or TRBD2 (5 bases each). V gave up 6 bases and J gave up 1 base, with 19 bases separating them. The CDR3 sequence is 16 residues long. Germline loops: CDR1 MDHEN, CDR2 SYDVKM. The CDR3 loop is CASRGQSGTASYEQYF. The CDR3, as DNA: TGTGCCAGCAGGGGCCAGTCCGGGACGGCTTCCTACGAGCAGTACTTC.

The V and J genes are TRBV15 and TRBJ2-5, with 9 nucleotides matching TRBD2. The CDR3 contains 16 residues. CDR1 is LNHNV, CDR2 YYDKDF, per germline (reference sequence). The trim removed 0 bases at V and 1 base at J, leaving 3 bases unmatched. The CDR3 sequence: CATSRDERGAQETQYF. Here the CDR3 DNA reads TGTGCCACCAGCAGAGATGAGCGGGGGGCCCAAGAGACCCAGTACTTC.

V is TRBV9 and J is TRBJ1-2; 8 nucleotides match TRBD1. This CDR3 is built from 18 residues. J gave up 2 bases and V 2 bases, and 14 bases lay outside the gene matches. Germline V CDR1 and CDR2: SGDLS, YYNGEE. The CDR3 is CASSVGGGQGIRNYGYTF. The CDR3 nucleotides are TGTGCCAGCAGCGTGGGGGGAGGACAGGGAATTCGGAACTATGGCTACACCTTC.

CDR3 bases: TGTGCCAGCAGCTTAGCGGGGGGGCTCGATACGCAGTATTTT. The encoded protein is CASSLAGGLDTQYF. The J gene is TRBJ2-3, the V gene TRBV7-3; 9 nucleotides align to TRBD2. This CDR3 has 14 residues. Per germline, CDR1 SGHTA and CDR2 FQGTGA. The trim removed 2 bases at V and 6 bases at J, leaving 3 bases unmatched. The full variable domain, in which reference TRBV7-3 and TRBJ2-3 provide the parts outside the CDR3, is GAGVSQTPSNKVTEKGKYVELRCDPISGHTALYWYRQSLGQGPEFLIYFQGTGAADDSGLPNDRFFAVRPEGSVSTLKIQRTERGDSAVYLCASSLAGGLDTQYFGPGTRLTVL.

CDR3 region: CSVVGGLDTGELFF. The CDR3 nucleotides read TGCAGCGTTGTAGGGGGGCTGGACACCGGGGAGCTGTTTTTT. V gene TRBV29-1 combines with J gene TRBJ2-2; D may correspond to TRBD1 or TRBD2 (6 bases each). V was pared by 4 bases and J by 3 bases, with 12 bases between. Germline CDR1 and CDR2: SQVTM and ANQGSEA. The CDR3 has 14 amino acids.

The gene calls are TRBV4-3 and TRBJ2-5, with 7 bases matching TRBD1. The tail of the sequence fits TRBJ2-7 better, so the J call may be wrong. Germline CDR1 LGHNA, CDR2 YSLEER. The CDR3 is 14 amino acids. The CDR3 nucleotides are TGCGCCAGCAGCCAAGGACAGGGCTCCTACGAGCAGTACTTC. This translates into CASSQGQGSYEQYF.

Here the CDR3 DNA reads TGTGCCAGTAGTAGAAGCGGGGTGCGCACAGATACGCAGTATTTT. This sequence encodes CASSRSGVRTDTQYF. The V and J genes are TRBV19 and TRBJ2-3; 7 nucleotides align to TRBD2. The CDR3 contains 15 residues. V dropped 4 bases and J dropped 1; count of bases not matched to a gene: 5. Germline V CDR1 and CDR2: LNHDA, SQIVND (reference sequence).

V and J are TRBV7-3 and TRBJ2-1, with D possibly called TRBD1 or TRBD2 (6 bases each). The CDR3 contains 14 residues. Trimming cost V 5 bases and J 7 bases, with 15 bases left between them. From germline, CDR1 is SGHTA and CDR2 FQGTGA. The CDR3 sequence is CASSGGPRRNEQFF. Written as DNA, the CDR3 is TGTGCCAGCAGCGGGGGGCCTCGGAGGAATGAGCAGTTCTTC.

V usage is TRBV7-8 and J usage is TRBJ2-5, with D possibly matching TRBD2 (6 bases). This CDR3 region has 16 residues. Trimming removed 3 bases at V and 4 bases at J, with 18 bases between. Germline V gene sequence: CDR1 SGHVS, CDR2 FQNEAQ. DNA of the CDR3: TGTGCCAGCAGCTTCCTCCGGGACTCCAGAGGAGAGACCCAGTACTTC. This codes for CASSFLRDSRGETQYF.

The chain couples TRBV5-1 to TRBJ1-3, with a weak D call TRBD1 (5 bases). With 2 bases removed from V and 0 bases from J, the gap between germline ends came to 9 bases. The germline V gene has CDR1 SGHRS and CDR2 YFSETQ. This CDR3 region has 15 residues. The CDR3 sequence is CASSLAGISGNTIYF. DNA of the CDR3: TGCGCCAGCAGCTTAGCAGGGATCTCTGGAAACACCATATATTTT. Complete variable domain (other parts from reference TRBV5-1 and TRBJ1-3): KAGVTQTPRYLIKTRGQQVTLSCSPISGHRSVSWYQQTPGQGLQFLFEYFSETQRNKGNFPGRFSGRQFSNSRSEMNVSTLELGDSALYLCASSLAGISGNTIYFGEGSWLTVV.

The chain combines TRBV7-2 with TRBJ1-1; D is uncertain. From germline, CDR1 is SGHTA and CDR2 FQGNSA. Trimming stripped 5 bases from V and 8 bases from J, with 15 bases between. CDR3 length: 13 amino acids. The CDR3 loop is CASSPGGSLEAFF. For the CDR3, the DNA is TGTGCCAGCAGCCCCGGCGGAAGTCTAGAAGCTTTCTTT.

The chain couples TRBV4-1 to TRBJ2-7, with TRBD1 matching 9 bases. V lost 5 bases and J lost 2; bases outside the gene matches: 7. CDR1 is MGHRA and CDR2 is YSYEKL in the germline V gene. The CDR3 is 15 amino acids. CDR3 protein: CASSSRTGDTYEQYF. The CDR3 DNA follows: TGCGCCAGCAGCTCCCGGACAGGGGATACCTACGAGCAGTACTTC.

The chain has TRBV5-1 and TRBJ2-7; no firm D call. Germline CDR1 and CDR2: SGHRS and YFSETQ. The V gene lost 5 bases and the J gene lost 1 base, with 7 bases spanning the gap. The CDR3 is 12 residues long. The CDR3 loop is CASSIDSYEQYF. The CDR3 DNA follows: TGCGCCAGCAGTATAGATTCCTACGAGCAGTACTTC.

This clone was detected a few times. This chain joins TRBV5-4 and TRBJ2-2, with TRBD2 matching over 15 bases. Germline V gives CDR1 SGHNT, CDR2 YYREEE (reference sequence). The CDR3 is 16 residues long. V dropped 2 bases and J dropped 6; count of bases not matched to a gene: 2. CDR3 loop: CASSFGLAGGPGELFF. Written as DNA, the CDR3 is TGTGCCAGCAGCTTCGGACTAGCGGGAGGGCCCGGGGAGCTGTTTTTT.

The rearrangement joins TRBV6-1 to TRBJ1-5; tentatively, D is TRBD1 (6 bases). CDR1 is MNHNS and CDR2 is SASEGT in the germline V gene. Trimming shortened V by 4 bases and J by 1 base, and 17 bases separated the two germline ends. The CDR3 covers 17 residues. Written as DNA, the CDR3 is TGTGCCAGCAGTGGGGCCAGGGGTCCCATCAGCAATCAGCCCCAGCATTTT. Its translation: CASSGARGPISNQPQHF.

The V gene is TRBV27, the J gene TRBJ2-1, with 7 nucleotides matching TRBD1. CDR3 size: 14 residues. V gave up 4 bases and J gave up 6 bases; unmatched junction bases: 6. Per the germline V gene, CDR1 is MNHEY and CDR2 is SMNVEV (reference sequence). CDR3 sequence (DNA): TGTGCCAGCAGTTGGACAGGATCTAGCAATGAGCAGTTCTTC. It codes for CASSWTGSSNEQFF.

The chain has TRBV7-9 and TRBJ1-6; TRBD1 might be the D (6 bases). V was cut by 5 bases and J by 8 bases, with 13 bases left in between. Germline CDR1 SEHNR, CDR2 FQNEAQ (reference sequence). The CDR3 runs to 14 residues. CDR3 bases: TGTGCCAGCAGCCCGGTGACAGGAGATTCACCCCTCCACTTT. This gives the protein CASSPVTGDSPLHF.

This rearrangement joins TRBV18 to TRBJ2-7, with D perhaps TRBD1 or TRBD2 (6 bases each). V gave up 6 bases and J gave up 4 bases, with 16 bases separating them. The length of the CDR3 is 14 residues. CDR1 KGHSH and CDR2 LQKENI come from the germline V gene. The CDR3: CASSNGGGLYEQYF. The CDR3 DNA is TGTGCCAGCTCGAACGGAGGGGGGTTATACGAGCAGTACTTC. The entire variable domain, with the rest obtained from reference TRBV18 and TRBJ2-7, is as follows: NAGVMQNPRHLVRRRGQEARLRCSPMKGHSHVYWYRQLPEEGLKFMVYLQKENIIDESGMPKERFSAEFPKEGPSILRIQQVVRGDSAAYFCASSNGGGLYEQYFGPGTRLTVT.